This T cell receptor (beta chain) appears in the sequencing data of a study of blood T cell repertoires in COVID-19 (dated by TCRdb to the early 2020s). Background on the whole study: Samples from collaborators originated in the United States, Italy and Spain and spanned both the acute and convalescent phases of COVID-19. The material from the prospective study consisted of cDNA or gDNA derived from T cells, B-cell-depleted T cells, or PBMCs. Subjects who had been exposed to COVID-19, were actively infected with it, or had recovered from it provided the deeply sampled blood TCRbeta repertoires that made up the dataset. A freely available public database, intended as a resource for researchers studying the immune response to SARS-CoV-2, is where the repertoires were released. Samples were obtained from the ongoing ImmuneRACE study (first 160 participants) and from over a thousand subjects provided by 6 global collaborators. A de-identified subject ID, COVID-19 status, age in years and sex were almost always included in the sample metadata. Where HLA class I and class II types were available, the types were taken from metadata supplied by the sample provider, not from assay-based typing.

Collaborating institutions collected whole blood in K2EDTA tubes following their own protocols. For TCRbeta analysis, collaborator samples were shipped as frozen whole blood, as isolated PBMCs, or as DNA extracted from either sample type. The CDR3, from cysteine to phenylalanine, totals 15 residues. CDR3 DNA is the only sequence kept; it has 45 bases, read in frame from the first base. Looking up the germline V gene (reference sequence) yields CDR1 LGHDT and CDR2 YNNKEL. Between the V and J ends, shortened by 0 bases and 8 bases respectively, the junction contains 14 bases. As concerns this clone: This receptor's antigen is unknown. No much larger clone is present one base from it, and per-base qualities are unavailable.

Findings and caveats that apply to the study as a whole: The quantity of clinical and demographic metadata differed by source and by participant and was supplied without curation.

The immunoSEQ Assay, a bias-controlled multiplex PCR, was used to amplify TCRbeta CDR3 regions from genomic DNA. Turning to the authors' computational methods: Within the assay, amplification of reference gene primers was used to estimate how many nucleated cells each sample contained. To quantify the absolute abundance of each unique TCRbeta CDR3 rearrangement, sequence reads were collapsed and filtered. For each sample, productive Simpson clonality was calculated as the square root of Simpson's diversity index across productive rearrangements. Here the immuneACCESS table is served through TCRdb, limited to in-frame sequences with V and J called. Missing clones are a known gap in these copies; in checked studies unresolved V genes cover under half, and the rest lacks a known reason. For V, J and clone size, that table is used; D and trimming come from the DNA. For this sample the table gives approximately 230,000 clones, of which just over 85% were detected only once. The ten largest make up under 1.5% of the sample.

In this chain, TRBV3-1 (or the pseudogene TRBV3-2) is recombined with TRBJ2-1, with TRBD1 perhaps the D gene, on 5 matching bases. Sequencing was performed on peripheral blood. The sequence was collected from an elderly man with acute or convalescent COVID-19. The DNA is TGTGCCAGCAGCCAAGATTGGGGCTCCCTGGATGAGCAGTTCTTC. Its protein product is CASSQDWGSLDEQFF.